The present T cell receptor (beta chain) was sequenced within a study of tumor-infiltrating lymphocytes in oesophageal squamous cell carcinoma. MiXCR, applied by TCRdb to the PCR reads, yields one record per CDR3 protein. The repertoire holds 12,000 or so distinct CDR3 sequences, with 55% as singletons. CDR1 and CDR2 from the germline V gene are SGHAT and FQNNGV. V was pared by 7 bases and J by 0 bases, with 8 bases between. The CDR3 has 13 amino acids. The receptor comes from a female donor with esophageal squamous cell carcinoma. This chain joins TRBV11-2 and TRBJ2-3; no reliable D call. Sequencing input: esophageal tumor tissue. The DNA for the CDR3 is TGTGCCAGCACCCACGGGAGCACAGATACGCAGTATTTT. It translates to CASTHGSTDTQYF.